Listed below are T cell receptor beta chains from one sample, sequenced in a study of T cell changes during pregnancy in multiple sclerosis. The repertoire was sequenced with immunoSEQ multiplex PCR; TCRdb's copy has only in-frame clones and lacks some. In the table there are some 80,000 clones, 94% of which are singletons. Sequenced material: CD4+ T cells from peripheral blood mononuclear cells, taken after pregnancy. These receptors all come from a female donor with multiple sclerosis, enrolled in a pregnancy study. The CDR3 runs from the conserved cysteine through the conserved F or W. The D gene is left open where the match is weak. A clone size is listed for some rows: how often the clone was seen (once, few, many), or a class if it is expanded.

j_call d_call clone_size v_call cdr3_nt cdr3_aa
TRBJ2-1 TRBD2 . TRBV2 TGTGCCAGCAGCTTGGGACTAGCGAACAGCAATGAGCAGTTCTTC CASSLGLANSNEQFF
TRBJ2-3 . . TRBV7-2 TGTGCCAGCAGCTCTTCCAGGGCCAGCACAGATACGCAGTATTTT CASSSSRASTDTQYF
TRBJ2-7 . . TRBV14 TGTGCCAGCAGCCAAGACCCGCGGGAGACGGCCCGGTGGGGGCGATCCTCCTACGAGCAGTACTTC CASSQDPRETARWGRSSYEQYF
TRBJ2-3 TRBD2 . TRBV5-1 TGCGCCAGCAGCTTGGGGACTAGCGGGAGGGAAACAGATACGCAGTATTTT CASSLGTSGRETDTQYF
TRBJ1-3 . . TRBV7-2 TGTGCCAGCAGCTTAGCGGTACAGGGTCTCTCTGGAAACACCATATATTTT CASSLAVQGLSGNTIYF
TRBJ2-2 . . TRBV5-1 TGCGCCAGCAGCTTGGCCGGGACAAACACCGGGGAGCTGTTTTTT CASSLAGTNTGELFF
TRBJ2-1 TRBD2 . TRBV7-8 TGTGCCAGCAGCTTGCGGGAGGGGGGGTCTTACAATGAGCAGTTCTTC CASSLREGGSYNEQFF
TRBJ1-1 . . TRBV7-9 TGTGCCAGCAGCTTTAGAGGGGCGGGGCACACTGAAGCTTTCTTT CASSFRGAGHTEAFF
TRBJ2-5 TRBD1 . TRBV2 TGTGCCAGCAGGGACACAGGGGGCTATGGGACCCAGTACTTC CASRDTGGYGTQYF
TRBJ2-5 TRBD2 . TRBV19 TGTGCCAGTAGTATAGTTACTAGCGGGACGAAGACCCAGTACTTC CASSIVTSGTKTQYF
TRBJ1-1 TRBD1 . TRBV7-3 TGTGCCAGCAGCCGGACAGGGGACACTGAAGCTTTCTTT CASSRTGDTEAFF
TRBJ2-7 . . TRBV5-1 TGCGCCAGCAGCTTGGCCCCCATTTACGAGCAGTACTTC CASSLAPIYEQYF
TRBJ2-7 . . TRBV15 TGTGCCACCAGCAGGGACACGGACTACGAGCAGTACTTC CATSRDTDYEQYF
TRBJ1-1 TRBD1 . TRBV6-5 TGTGCCAGCAGGAGACAGGGTGAGAACACTGAAGCTTTCTTT CASRRQGENTEAFF
TRBJ2-7 TRBD2 . TRBV5-1 TGCGCCAGCAGCTTAGGACTAGCGGGAGTAAAAGAGCAGTACTTC CASSLGLAGVKEQYF
TRBJ1-4 . . TRBV19 TGTGCCAGTAGTAGGGAGCTACCCTCGGCAACTAATGAAAAACTGTTTTTT CASSRELPSATNEKLFF
TRBJ1-5 TRBD1 . TRBV18 TGTGCCAGCTCAAGAACAGGGGGCAGTCAGCCCCAGCATTTT CASSRTGGSQPQHF
TRBJ2-3 . . TRBV7-3 TGTGCCAGCAGCTTGGGTCTGGGCAGGGGCACAGATACGCAGTATTTT CASSLGLGRGTDTQYF
TRBJ2-3 TRBD2 . TRBV5-4 TGTGCCAGCAAGCGGCTAGCGGGATCGGATACGCAGTATTTT CASKRLAGSDTQYF
TRBJ2-1 TRBD2 . TRBV13 TGTGCCAGCAGCTTCCCCATAGCGGGGGGGGACAATGAGCAGTTCTTC CASSFPIAGGDNEQFF
TRBJ1-2 TRBD1 . TRBV28 TGTGCCAGCAGTTATGCTTCCGGACAGGCCTATGGCTACACCTTC CASSYASGQAYGYTF
TRBJ2-7 . . TRBV30 TGTGCCTGGAGAGATTCTAGCGCCTCCTGGGACGAGCAGTACTTC CAWRDSSASWDEQYF
TRBJ2-5 . . TRBV7-7 TGTGCTAGCAGCTTACGCGGAGAGACCCAGTACTTC CASSLRGETQYF
TRBJ1-3 TRBD1 . TRBV2 TGTGCCAGCACGACAGGGGTGGTAGACACCATATATTTT CASTTGVVDTIYF
TRBJ2-2 TRBD1 . TRBV29-1 TGCAGCGTGGGACAGGGACCCACCGGGGAGCTGTTTTTT CSVGQGPTGELFF
TRBJ1-2 . . TRBV25-1 TGTGCCAGCGCCTGGGGGCGTTGGGGCTACACCTTC CASAWGRWGYTF
TRBJ2-2 TRBD2 . TRBV6-1 TGTGCCAGCAGTGCTCTAGCCGGACTAGCGGGATCGTACACCGGGGAGCTGTTTTTT CASSALAGLAGSYTGELFF
TRBJ2-3 . . TRBV6-5 TGTGCCAGCAGTTACGTAGTTAACACAGATACGCAGTATTTT CASSYVVNTDTQYF
TRBJ2-4 . . TRBV9 TGTGCCAGCAGCCCCGGGGAGGTAGCCAAAAACATTCAGTACTTC CASSPGEVAKNIQYF
TRBJ2-7 . . TRBV19 TGTGCCAGTAGTATAGAGGGGAGGTACGAGCAGTACTTC CASSIEGRYEQYF
TRBJ2-1 . . TRBV25-1 TGTGCCAGCTCTATCGTCGGGAATGAGCAGTTCTTC CASSIVGNEQFF
TRBJ2-5 . . TRBV7-7 TGTGCTAGCAGCCAACAGGGATCACAAGAGACCCAGTACTTC CASSQQGSQETQYF
TRBJ2-5 . few TRBV11-2 TGTGCCAGCAGCCCACTAGCTAAAGAGACCCAGTACTTC CASSPLAKETQYF
TRBJ2-5 TRBD2 . TRBV7-2 TGTGCCAGCAGCTTAGGCCTAGCGGGAGTAGGACAAGAGACCCAGTACTTC CASSLGLAGVGQETQYF
TRBJ2-3 TRBD1 . TRBV2 TGTGCCAGCAAGGGACAGGGAACCACAGATACGCAGTATTTT CASKGQGTTDTQYF
TRBJ2-7 TRBD1 . TRBV4-1 TGCGCCAGCAGCCAAAGAAGTGCCACCGGGACAGGGATCTACGAGCAGTACTTC CASSQRSATGTGIYEQYF
TRBJ2-5 TRBD1 once TRBV7-9 TGTGCCAGCAGCTTTTCGCATTCTTGGTCGCACAGGGGAAAGACCCAGTACTTC CASSFSHSWSHRGKTQYF
TRBJ2-5 TRBD1 . TRBV9 TGTGCCAGCAGCTCCACCGGGAGGACAGGGGGTTCGGGAGAGACCCAGTACTTC CASSSTGRTGGSGETQYF
TRBJ2-2 . . TRBV18 TGTGCCAGCTCACCGGCGGTGTCCGGGGAGCTGTTTTTT CASSPAVSGELFF
TRBJ2-4 . once TRBV5-8 TGTGCCAGCTACGACCCGCAGTTTACCCTCAGGAACATTCAGTACTTC CASYDPQFTLRNIQYF
TRBJ1-1 . once TRBV28 TGTGCCAGCAGGAGCCTCACTGAAGCTTTCTTT CASRSLTEAFF
TRBJ2-3 TRBD2 . TRBV7-6 TGTGCCAGCAGCCAAACTAGCGGCCGCACAGATACGCAGTATTTT CASSQTSGRTDTQYF
TRBJ2-2 . . TRBV6-5 TGTGCCAGCAGTTCCTCCGGGTCGTCGAACACCGGGGAGCTGTTTTTT CASSSSGSSNTGELFF
TRBJ2-1 . . TRBV29-1 TGCAGCGTTGGGGACATTAGCTCCTACAATGAGCAGTTCTTC CSVGDISSYNEQFF
TRBJ2-7 TRBD1 . TRBV29-1 TGCAGCGTTTTATCGACAGGGGGCTACGAGCAGTACTTC CSVLSTGGYEQYF
TRBJ1-1 TRBD1 . TRBV28 TGTGCCAGCAGCGGGACAGGGGGCTCAGACACTGAAGCTTTCTTT CASSGTGGSDTEAFF
TRBJ2-7 TRBD1 . TRBV19 TGTGCCAGTAGTATGGGACAGGGGTCCTACGAGCAGTACTTC CASSMGQGSYEQYF
TRBJ2-3 . . TRBV5-4 TGTGCCAGCAGCTCTCCCTTTCCCACAGATACGCAGTATTTT CASSSPFPTDTQYF
TRBJ2-1 . . TRBV4-2 TGTGCCAGCAGCCAAGACTCTAGGGGCTCCTACAATGAGCAGTTCTTC CASSQDSRGSYNEQFF
TRBJ2-7 . . TRBV30 TGTGCCTGCAAGGGGGGGTCCTACGAGCAGTACTTC CACKGGSYEQYF
TRBJ2-7 TRBD2 once TRBV5-1 TGCGCCAGCAGCTTGGCCGGGACTAGGGTTTCCTACGAGCAGTACTTC CASSLAGTRVSYEQYF
TRBJ1-2 TRBD1 . TRBV19 TGTGCCAGTAGTATCCGGGACAGGGATGGCTACACCTTC CASSIRDRDGYTF